The source of this TCR beta chain is a study of T cells in Graves' hyperthyroidism and ophthalmopathy. Study-level information: At the time of initial diagnosis and before any treatment, peripheral blood was collected.

Trimming took 4 bases from V and 2 from J, leaving 9 bases between them. Germline V gives CDR1 MNHEY, CDR2 SVGEGT. The CDR3 loop spans 13 amino acids. Researchers amplified the TCR beta CDR3 regions from RNA transcripts. TCR CDR3 regions were first amplified by RT-PCR with HTBI primers. TCRdb reprocessed the multiplex PCR reads via MiXCR and lists one record per CDR3 protein. The sample has around 620,000 distinct CDR3 sequences, around 15% seen once; the top ten hold 3.8%. Graves' hyperthyroidism showing no ophthalmopathy progression within 18 months was considered stable. PBMCs were collected from an approximately 9.3 ml volume of fresh peripheral blood.

The clonotype comes from a young woman with Graves' hyperthyroidism. Sequencing input: blood. This chain connects TRBV6-2 or TRBV6-3 to TRBJ2-7; D not certain. CDR3: CASSSWSPYEQYF. The CDR3 DNA reads TGTGCCAGCAGTTCCTGGTCACCCTACGAGCAGTACTTC.